Following are 29 T cell receptor beta chains from one sample sequenced in a study of neurological immune-mediated disorders. TCRdb fed the 5' RACE reads into MiXCR, producing one record per CDR3 protein. Of about 90,000 distinct CDR3 sequences in the sample, roughly 13% are singletons; the top ten hold around 4.5%. Stated time point: longitudinal time-point 2. The sequencing input was PBMCs. All receptors come from a female donor with HTLV-1-associated myelopathy (HAM/TSP).

This clonotype appeared many times. The chain couples TRBV5-6 to TRBJ2-7, with TRBD1 as a possible D gene (5 bases). Germline lookup yields CDR1 SGHDT and CDR2 YYEEEE. V lost 4 bases, J lost 1 base, and 9 bases lay in between. This CDR3 spans 13 amino acids. The CDR3 region is CASSPDTSYEQYF. CDR3 bases: TGTGCCAGCAGCCCGGACACTTCCTACGAGCAGTACTTC. Full variable domain (rest looked up from reference TRBV5-6 and TRBJ2-7): DAGVTQSPTHLIKTRGQQVTLRCSPKSGHDTVSWYQQALGQGPQFIFQYYEEEERQRGNFPDRFSGHQFPNYSSELNVNALLLGDSALYLCASSPDTSYEQYFGPGTRLTVT.

This clonotype appeared many times. J is TRBJ1-2 and V is TRBV20-1, with D unresolved. This CDR3 region has 10 residues. Germline assignment: CDR1 DFQATT and CDR2 SNEGSKA (reference sequence). V lost 5 bases, J lost 7 bases, and 8 bases lay in between. The DNA for the CDR3 is TGCAGTGCTTTCGGCGTTGGCTACACCTTC. This translates into CSAFGVGYTF.

There are many counts of this clonotype. The V call is TRBV5-1, the J call TRBJ2-1; 9 bases are shared with TRBD1. The CDR3 loop spans 15 amino acids. Looked up from germline, CDR1 is SGHRS and CDR2 is YFSETQ. The V segment lost 6 bases and the J segment 4 bases; nucleotides outside the gene matches: 8. In DNA, the CDR3 is TGCGCCAGCATTACCGGGACAGGGTCTTACAATGAGCAGTTCTTC. This gives the protein CASITGTGSYNEQFF. The full variable domain, completed using reference TRBV5-1 and TRBJ2-1, is KAGVTQTPRYLIKTRGQQVTLSCSPISGHRSVSWYQQTPGQGLQFLFEYFSETQRNKGNFPGRFSGRQFSNSRSEMNVSTLELGDSALYLCASITGTGSYNEQFFGPGTRLTVL.

This clonotype occurred many times. The gene calls are TRBV28 and TRBJ2-7, with 11 bases fitting TRBD1. Germline V lookup: CDR1 MDHEN, CDR2 SYDVKM. J lost 2 bases, V lost 4 bases, and 4 bases had no gene match. The CDR3 loop spans 15 amino acids. The CDR3 protein is CASSSPGQGAYEQYF. CDR3 in DNA: TGTGCCAGCAGTTCCCCGGGACAGGGGGCCTACGAGCAGTACTTC.

This clonotype appeared many times. The chain combines TRBV20-1 with TRBJ2-7, with 9 nucleotides matching TRBD1. The CDR3 runs 20 residues. Germline values: CDR1 DFQATT, CDR2 SNEGSKA (reference sequence). V shed 2 bases, J shed 1 base, and the junction held 21 bases outside the gene matches. The CDR3 nucleotides are TGCAGTGCTAGACCACCTCCCCGCCCGGTAGGACAGGGGTTTTCCTACGAGCAGTACTTC. Protein product: CSARPPPRPVGQGFSYEQYF.

This clonotype was seen a few times. J is TRBJ2-1 and V is TRBV18, with D perhaps TRBD1 or TRBD2 (5 bases each). Trimming removed 5 bases from V and 6 bases from J, with 14 bases in between. CDR1 is KGHSH, CDR2 LQKENI, per germline. The CDR3 consists of 14 residues. Here the CDR3 DNA reads TGTGCCAGCTCAACCGGGACCCCACCCAATGAGCAGTTCTTC. Protein: CASSTGTPPNEQFF.

This clonotype was recorded at least ten times. The gene calls are TRBV12-3 or TRBV12-4 and TRBJ1-1, with D perhaps TRBD1 (6 bases). The ends were cut back, 6 bases at V and 2 bases at J, with 19 bases in the middle. This CDR3 comprises 16 residues. In DNA, the CDR3 is TGTGCCAGCAGCTTACAGGGAGTTTTGGGAAACACTGAAGCTTTCTTT. It translates to CASSLQGVLGNTEAFF.

This clonotype was counted at least ten times. The chain has TRBV20-1 and TRBJ1-5; D gene unclear. Germline V gene lookup returns CDR1 DFQATT and CDR2 SNEGSKA (reference sequence). The V gene lost 3 bases and the J gene lost 2 bases, with 8 bases spanning the gap. CDR3 length: 13 residues. DNA of the CDR3: TGCAGTGCTAGTTACACACGCAATCAGCCCCAGCATTTT. Translated: CSASYTRNQPQHF.

This clonotype has ten or more counts. The chain joins TRBV5-1 to TRBJ2-7; TRBD2 agrees at 7 bases. Germline lookup yields CDR1 SGHRS and CDR2 YFSETQ. The CDR3 has 14 residues. J gave up 3 bases and V 0 bases, and 3 bases lay outside the gene matches. This CDR3 reads CASSLGLADYEQYF. As DNA, the CDR3 is TGCGCCAGCAGCTTGGGGCTAGCGGACTACGAGCAGTACTTC. Full variable domain (missing parts from reference TRBV5-1 and TRBJ2-7): KAGVTQTPRYLIKTRGQQVTLSCSPISGHRSVSWYQQTPGQGLQFLFEYFSETQRNKGNFPGRFSGRQFSNSRSEMNVSTLELGDSALYLCASSLGLADYEQYFGPGTRLTVT.

This clonotype came up a few times. The chain joins TRBV7-2 to TRBJ2-3, with 8 bases aligning to TRBD2. V gave up 2 bases and J gave up 3 bases; unmatched junction bases: 7. Germline V gene sequence: CDR1 SGHTA, CDR2 FQGNSA. The CDR3 runs 16 residues. As DNA, the CDR3 is TGTGCCAGCAGCTTAATGCGGGGGGTCGGGACAGATACGCAGTATTTT. This codes for CASSLMRGVGTDTQYF.

This clonotype was observed a few times. The V call is TRBV7-6, the J call TRBJ2-2; either TRBD1 or TRBD2 may fit D (5 bases each). V lost 3 bases and J 4 bases, leaving 15 bases between the germline ends. This CDR3 is built from 16 residues. CDR1 and CDR2 from the germline V gene are SGHVS and FNYEAQ. As DNA, the CDR3 is TGTGCCAGCAGCTTTTTTACGGGGCCGTCCACCGGGGAGCTGTTTTTT. Its protein product is CASSFFTGPSTGELFF.

This clonotype showed up many times. V is TRBV28 and J is TRBJ2-2; D not resolved. The germline V gene has CDR1 MDHEN and CDR2 SYDVKM. The CDR3 loop spans 14 amino acids. Trimming cost V 2 bases and J 8 bases, with 12 bases left between them. CDR3 nucleotides: TGTGCCAGCAGTTTAAAACCTGCAGCTGGGGAGCTGTTTTTT. The encoded protein is CASSLKPAAGELFF.

The CDR3 sequence: CASSPLTGANTEAFF. The CDR3 coding sequence is TGTGCCAGCTCACCCCTAACAGGGGCCAACACTGAAGCTTTCTTT. This rearrangement joins TRBV18 to TRBJ1-1; 7 nucleotides align to TRBD1. The CDR3 runs 15 residues. Germline CDR1 reads KGHSH; CDR2 reads LQKENI. J lost 2 bases, V lost 3 bases, and 6 bases had no gene match.

This clonotype was recorded at least ten times. V is TRBV20-1 and J is TRBJ2-1, with 15 bases matching TRBD2. Germline CDR1 reads DFQATT; CDR2 reads SNEGSKA (reference sequence). V shed 5 bases, J shed 6 bases, and the junction held 14 bases outside the gene matches. The length of the CDR3 is 18 residues. CDR3 sequence (DNA): TGCAGTGCTTCACGGACTAGCGGGGGGGACAGACTAGGCAATGAGCAGTTCTTC. Translation gives CSASRTSGGDRLGNEQFF.

There are many counts of this clonotype. This chain links TRBV29-1 with TRBJ2-7; D may match TRBD1 or TRBD2 (6 bases each). The V gene lost 7 bases and the J gene lost 3 bases, with 13 bases spanning the gap. Germline CDR1 is SQVTM and CDR2 is ANQGSEA. The CDR3 has 12 residues. The CDR3 DNA sequence: TGCAGCGCCCGGAGGGGGAACTACGAGCAGTACTTC. Its translation is CSARRGNYEQYF.

This clonotype was counted at least ten times. This chain uses TRBV5-1 with TRBJ2-7; 9 positions match TRBD2. V was clipped by 4 bases and J by 0 bases; unmatched bases: 2. Germline V lookup: CDR1 SGHRS, CDR2 YFSETQ. The CDR3 contains 14 residues. CDR3 sequence: CASSPSGNSYEQYF. The CDR3 DNA reads TGCGCCAGCAGCCCTAGCGGGAACTCCTACGAGCAGTACTTC.

A single count supports this clonotype. The chain is built from TRBV20-1 and TRBJ2-1; 11 nucleotides line up with TRBD2. The germline CDR1 and CDR2 sequences are DFQATT and SNEGSKA (reference sequence). Trimming took 6 bases from V and 0 from J; bases not matched to a gene: 16. The CDR3 consists of 19 residues. CDR3: CSALLSRSGGAGSYNEQFF. The CDR3 bases are TGCAGTGCACTTCTTTCTCGTAGCGGGGGGGCCGGCTCCTACAATGAGCAGTTCTTC.

The J gene is TRBJ2-7, the V gene TRBV6-1; 8 nucleotides line up with TRBD2. The CDR3 is 15 amino acids. Germline V gives CDR1 MNHNS, CDR2 SASEGT. With 6 bases clipped from V and 0 bases from J, the junction kept 7 bases outside the gene matches. In nucleotides, the CDR3 is TGTGCCAGCAGGCCCGGCGGGGGGCCCTCCTACGAGCAGTACTTC. Translated, it gives CASRPGGGPSYEQYF.

The table lists this clonotype with many counts. CDR3 coding DNA: TGCGCCAGCAGCTTGGGTCCAGGGCTGGGCAATGAGCAGTTCTTC. Translating gives CASSLGPGLGNEQFF. The J gene is TRBJ2-1, the V gene TRBV5-1; maybe TRBD1 (5 bases). The V gene's germline CDR1 is SGHRS and CDR2 YFSETQ. The CDR3 has 15 residues. V was cut by 0 bases and J by 6 bases, with 13 bases left in between.

This clonotype came up many times. The gene calls are TRBV6-5 and TRBJ1-2; TRBD1 agrees at 9 bases. Germline CDR1 MNHEY, CDR2 SVGAGI. V trimming: 6 bases; J trimming: 8 bases; junction bases outside the gene matches: 16. This CDR3 contains 16 residues. CDR3 in DNA: TGTGCCAGCAGCACTATTATGACAGGGGGAACAAGAGGCTACACCTTC. This translates into CASSTIMTGGTRGYTF.

This clonotype was observed at least ten times. V and J are TRBV2 and TRBJ2-7; no clear D. The ends were cut back, 5 bases at V and 7 bases at J, with 9 bases in the middle. The CDR3 is made up of 11 amino acids. Germline V gene sequence: CDR1 SNHLY, CDR2 FYNNEI. In DNA, the CDR3 is TGTGCCAGCAGTTTGACGCGGGAGCAGTACTTC. Translated: CASSLTREQYF.

CDR3 in amino acids: CASSRTGGGYEQYF. The CDR3 bases are TGCGCCAGCAGCCGGACAGGGGGCGGCTACGAGCAGTACTTC. The genes are TRBV5-1 and TRBJ2-7, with 11 bases that match TRBD1. CDR1 is SGHRS and CDR2 is YFSETQ in the germline V gene. This CDR3 has 14 residues. J lost 3 bases, V lost 4 bases, and 3 bases had no gene match.

The V gene is TRBV6-5, the J gene TRBJ2-5; a possible D gene is TRBD1 (6 bases). Germline CDR1 MNHEY, CDR2 SVGAGI. V lost 2 bases and J 5 bases, leaving 12 bases between the germline ends. This CDR3 region has 14 residues. The CDR3 region is CASSYRTVRETQYF. In nucleotides, the CDR3 is TGTGCCAGCAGTTACCGGACAGTCCGGGAGACCCAGTACTTC.

This clonotype was seen ten or more times. The chain combines TRBV4-1 with TRBJ2-3, with D uncertain. CDR1 and CDR2 (germline): MGHRA, YSYEKL. The CDR3 loop spans 15 amino acids. Trimming cost V 0 bases and J 3 bases, with 10 bases left between them. The CDR3 DNA is TGCGCCAGCAGCCAAGATCTTCCAGGTACAGATACGCAGTATTTT. Amino acids: CASSQDLPGTDTQYF.

In its sample, this clonotype was seen many times. This chain joins TRBV6-6 and TRBJ1-5; tentative D call: TRBD1 (5 bases). V was clipped by 2 bases and J by 1 base, with 18 bases between them. CDR1 is MNHNY and CDR2 is SVGAGI in the germline V gene (reference sequence). The CDR3 has 18 residues. CDR3 residues: CASSYGGAVIESNQPQHF. In nucleotides, the CDR3 is TGTGCCAGCAGTTACGGTGGGGCAGTGATTGAAAGCAATCAGCCCCAGCATTTT.

To note about this clonotype: This clone may be a read error of a much larger clone one base away. The CDR3, as DNA: TGCGCCAGCAGCTGGACTAGCGTGGTTCGATCCTACGAGCAGTACTTC. It yields the protein CASSWTSVVRSYEQYF. The V call is TRBV4-1, the J call TRBJ2-7, with 9 bases matching TRBD2. CDR3 length equals 16 residues. The V and J ends lost 5 bases and 1 base, in that order; junction bases with no gene match: 9. The germline V gene has CDR1 MGHRA and CDR2 YSYEKL.

In the case of this clonotype: Being one base from a much bigger clone, this may be a read error. CDR3 sequence reads: CASSVGGSGANVMTF. CDR3 in DNA: TGTGCCAGCAGCGTAGGGGGCTCTGGGGCCAACGTCATGACTTTC. This chain links TRBV9 with TRBJ2-6, with a tentative D call TRBD1 (5 bases). The CDR3 totals 15 residues. Germline V lookup: CDR1 SGDLS, CDR2 YYNGEE.

This clonotype was seen ten or more times. The rearrangement joins TRBV5-1 to TRBJ2-5; 8 bases are shared with TRBD1. The V gene end was trimmed by 0 bases and the J gene end by 5 bases; junction bases not matched to a gene: 6. CDR3 length equals 15 residues. Germline assignment: CDR1 SGHRS and CDR2 YFSETQ. This CDR3 is CASSLAGGTRETQYF. CDR3 nucleotide sequence: TGCGCCAGCAGCTTGGCAGGGGGCACGAGGGAGACCCAGTACTTC.

In its sample, this clonotype was seen many times. The chain combines TRBV29-1 with TRBJ2-5, with D perhaps TRBD1 (5 bases). The germline V and J ends were trimmed by 6 bases and 2 bases, with 13 bases remaining between them. The CDR3 runs to 13 residues. The germline V gene has CDR1 SQVTM and CDR2 ANQGSEA. As DNA, the CDR3 is TGCAGCGTCGCCCGACAGTTACAAGAGACCCAGTACTTC. It encodes CSVARQLQETQYF.